This T cell receptor (beta chain) was documented in a study of CD8+ T cells in alopecia areata. The study, taken as a whole, reports: It was less clear whether patients shared TCRs than it was in mice, possibly because of HLA. Lesional scalp exceeded normal scalp in clonality, especially in alopecia totalis/universalis.

The treatment is: oral pan-JAK inhibitor, 5-10 mg twice daily. V lost 3 bases, J lost 5 bases, and 8 bases lay in between. Germline lookup yields CDR1 SGHRS and CDR2 YFSETQ. The CDR3 has 12 residues. Extracted RNA was reverse transcribed, and the resulting cDNA served as sequencing template. Sequencing used immunoSEQ multiplex PCR; TCRdb keeps in-frame clones, though not all of them. Of around 270,000 clones in the sample, roughly 64% are singletons; the top ten hold under 2%. A remark on this clone: Its antigen is unidentified.

V gene TRBV5-1 combines with J gene TRBJ2-5; the D is unclear. The source is a human donor with alopecia areata. The material was CD4+ T cells sorted from blood, obtained at week 24, from a patient treated with tofacitinib. The CDR3 DNA reads as TGCGCCAGCAGCTGGGCCAGGGAGACCCAGTACTTC. Translation gives CASSWARETQYF.